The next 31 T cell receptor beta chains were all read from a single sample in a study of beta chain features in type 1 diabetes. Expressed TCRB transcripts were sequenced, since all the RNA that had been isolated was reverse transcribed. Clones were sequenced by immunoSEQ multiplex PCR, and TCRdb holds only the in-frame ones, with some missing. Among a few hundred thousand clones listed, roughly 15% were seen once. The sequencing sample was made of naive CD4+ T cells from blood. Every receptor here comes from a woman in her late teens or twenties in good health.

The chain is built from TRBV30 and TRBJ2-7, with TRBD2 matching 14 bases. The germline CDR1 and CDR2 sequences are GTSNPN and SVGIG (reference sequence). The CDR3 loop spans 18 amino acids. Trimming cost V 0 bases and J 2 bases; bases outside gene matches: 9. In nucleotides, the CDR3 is TGTGCCTGGAGTGTACTGACTAGCGGGAGGGCCCCTACCTACGAGCAGTACTTC. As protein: CAWSVLTSGRAPTYEQYF.

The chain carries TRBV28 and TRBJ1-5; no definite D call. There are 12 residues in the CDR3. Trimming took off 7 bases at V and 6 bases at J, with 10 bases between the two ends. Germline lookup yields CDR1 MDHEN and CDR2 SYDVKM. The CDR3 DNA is TGTGCCAGCACCCGATCGGGTCAGCCCCAGCATTTT. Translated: CASTRSGQPQHF.

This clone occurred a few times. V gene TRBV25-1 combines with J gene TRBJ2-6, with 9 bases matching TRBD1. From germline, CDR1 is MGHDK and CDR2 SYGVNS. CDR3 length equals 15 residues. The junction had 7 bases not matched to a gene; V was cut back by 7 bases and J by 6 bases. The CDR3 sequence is CASTATGGAANVLTF. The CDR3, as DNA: TGTGCCAGCACCGCGACAGGGGGAGCGGCCAACGTCCTGACTTTC.

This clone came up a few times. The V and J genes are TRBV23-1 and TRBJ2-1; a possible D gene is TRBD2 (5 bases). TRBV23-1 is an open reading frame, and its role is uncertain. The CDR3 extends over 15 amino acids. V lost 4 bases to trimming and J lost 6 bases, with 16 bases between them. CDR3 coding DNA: TGCGCCAGCAGTCGATTTTTCCATGAGGGCAATGAGCAGTTCTTC. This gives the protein CASSRFFHEGNEQFF.

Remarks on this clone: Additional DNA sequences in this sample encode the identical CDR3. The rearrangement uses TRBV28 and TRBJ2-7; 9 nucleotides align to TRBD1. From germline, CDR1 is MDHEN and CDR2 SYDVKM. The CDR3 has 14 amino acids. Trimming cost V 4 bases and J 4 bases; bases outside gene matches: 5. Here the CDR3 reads CASSSPGQGYEQYF. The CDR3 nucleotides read TGTGCCAGCAGTTCTCCGGGACAGGGATACGAGCAGTACTTC.

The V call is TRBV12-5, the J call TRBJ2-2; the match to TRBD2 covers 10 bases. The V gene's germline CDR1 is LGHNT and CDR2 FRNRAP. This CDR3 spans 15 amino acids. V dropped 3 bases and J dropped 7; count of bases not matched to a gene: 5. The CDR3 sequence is CASGFRTSGIGELFF. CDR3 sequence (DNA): TGTGCTAGTGGTTTTCGGACTAGCGGCATCGGGGAGCTGTTTTTT.

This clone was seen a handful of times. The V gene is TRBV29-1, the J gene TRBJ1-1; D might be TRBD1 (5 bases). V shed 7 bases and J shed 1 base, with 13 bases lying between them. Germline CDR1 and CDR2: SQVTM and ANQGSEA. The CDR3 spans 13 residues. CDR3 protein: CSAGGSGNTEAFF. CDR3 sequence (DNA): TGCAGCGCCGGGGGGTCAGGGAACACTGAAGCTTTCTTT.

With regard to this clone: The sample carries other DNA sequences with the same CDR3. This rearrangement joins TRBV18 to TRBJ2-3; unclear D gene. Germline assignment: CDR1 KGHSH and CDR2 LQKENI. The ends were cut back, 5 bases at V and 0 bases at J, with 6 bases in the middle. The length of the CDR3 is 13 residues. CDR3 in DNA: TGTGCCAGCTCATTGACTAGCACAGATACGCAGTATTTT. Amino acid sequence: CASSLTSTDTQYF.

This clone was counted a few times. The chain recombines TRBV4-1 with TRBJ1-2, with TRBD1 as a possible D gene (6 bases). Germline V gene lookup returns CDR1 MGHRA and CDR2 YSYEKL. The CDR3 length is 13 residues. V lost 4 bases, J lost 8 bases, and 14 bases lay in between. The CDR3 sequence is CASSPDGQRGYTF. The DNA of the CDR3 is TGCGCCAGCAGCCCCGACGGACAGAGGGGCTACACCTTC.

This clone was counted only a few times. The CDR3 sequence: CASRTQRDWTDTQYF. The CDR3 coding sequence is TGTGCCAGCAGGACTCAGCGGGATTGGACAGATACGCAGTATTTT. The chain couples TRBV5-4 to TRBJ2-3, with TRBD2 matching over 7 bases. V shed 5 bases, J shed 3 bases, and the junction held 9 bases outside the gene matches. The CDR3 length is 15 residues. In germline, CDR1 is SGHNT, CDR2 YYREEE (reference sequence).

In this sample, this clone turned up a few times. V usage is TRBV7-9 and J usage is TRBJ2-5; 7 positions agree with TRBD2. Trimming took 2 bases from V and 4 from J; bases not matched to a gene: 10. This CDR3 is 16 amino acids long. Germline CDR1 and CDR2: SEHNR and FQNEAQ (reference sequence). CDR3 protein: CASSLSASGGRETQYF. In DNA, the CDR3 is TGTGCCAGCAGCTTAAGTGCGTCGGGAGGAAGAGAGACCCAGTACTTC.

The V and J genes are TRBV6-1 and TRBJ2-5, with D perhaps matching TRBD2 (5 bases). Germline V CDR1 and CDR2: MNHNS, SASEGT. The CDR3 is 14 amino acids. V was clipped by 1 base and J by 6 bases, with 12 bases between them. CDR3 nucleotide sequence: TGTGCCAGCAGTGAAGATGAGGGAAGTAAGACCCAGTACTTC. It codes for CASSEDEGSKTQYF.

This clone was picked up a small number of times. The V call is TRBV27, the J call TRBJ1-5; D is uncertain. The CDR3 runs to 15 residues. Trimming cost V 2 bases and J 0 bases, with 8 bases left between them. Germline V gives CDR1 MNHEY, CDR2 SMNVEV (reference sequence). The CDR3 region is CASSLQAYSNQPQHF. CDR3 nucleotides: TGTGCCAGCAGTTTACAGGCATATAGCAATCAGCCCCAGCATTTT.

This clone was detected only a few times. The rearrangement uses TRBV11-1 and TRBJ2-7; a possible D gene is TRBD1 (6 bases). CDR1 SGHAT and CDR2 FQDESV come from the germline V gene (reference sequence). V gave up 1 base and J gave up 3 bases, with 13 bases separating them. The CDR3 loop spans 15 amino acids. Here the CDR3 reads CASSLDVGAGYEQYF. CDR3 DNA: TGTGCCAGCAGCTTAGACGTGGGGGCTGGCTACGAGCAGTACTTC.

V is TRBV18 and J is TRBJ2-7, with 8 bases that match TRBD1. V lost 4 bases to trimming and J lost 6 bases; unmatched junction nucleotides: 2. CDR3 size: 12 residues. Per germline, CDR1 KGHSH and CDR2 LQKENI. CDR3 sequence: CASSLQGGEQYF. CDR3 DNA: TGTGCCAGCTCACTACAGGGGGGCGAGCAGTACTTC.

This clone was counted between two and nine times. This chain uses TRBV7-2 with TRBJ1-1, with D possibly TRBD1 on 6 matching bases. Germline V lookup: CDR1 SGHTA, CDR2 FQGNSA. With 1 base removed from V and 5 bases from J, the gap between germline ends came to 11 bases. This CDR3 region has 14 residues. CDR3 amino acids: CASSLGARGTEAFF. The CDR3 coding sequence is TGTGCCAGCAGCTTAGGTGCCAGGGGTACTGAAGCTTTCTTT.

CDR3 nucleotide sequence: TGTGCCAGCAGTTTAGAGGACAGAGCCTATGGCTACACCTTC. Its translation is CASSLEDRAYGYTF. This chain uses TRBV28 with TRBJ1-2; possibly TRBD1 for D (6 bases). Per the germline V gene, CDR1 is MDHEN and CDR2 is SYDVKM. This CDR3 is 14 amino acids long. Trimming shortened V by 2 bases and J by 4 bases, and 11 bases separated the two germline ends.

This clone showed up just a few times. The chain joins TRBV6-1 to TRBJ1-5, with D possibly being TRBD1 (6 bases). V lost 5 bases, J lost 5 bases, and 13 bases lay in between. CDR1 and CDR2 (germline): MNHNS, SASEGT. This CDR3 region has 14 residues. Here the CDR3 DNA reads TGTGCCAGCAGTAACCGGGACACCTATCAGCCCCAGCATTTT. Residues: CASSNRDTYQPQHF.

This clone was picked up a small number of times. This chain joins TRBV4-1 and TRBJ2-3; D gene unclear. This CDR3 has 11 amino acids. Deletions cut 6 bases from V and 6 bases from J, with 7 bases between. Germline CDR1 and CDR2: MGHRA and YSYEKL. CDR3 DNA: TGCGCCAGCAGTCTTTCGGATACGCAGTATTTT. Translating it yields CASSLSDTQYF.

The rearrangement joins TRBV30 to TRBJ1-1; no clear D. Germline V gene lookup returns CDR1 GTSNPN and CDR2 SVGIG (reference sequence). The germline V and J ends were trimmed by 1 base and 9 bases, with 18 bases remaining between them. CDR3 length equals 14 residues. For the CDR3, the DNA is TGTGCCTGGAGTGATCAGGATTTAAGTTACCAAGCTTTCTTT. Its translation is CAWSDQDLSYQAFF.

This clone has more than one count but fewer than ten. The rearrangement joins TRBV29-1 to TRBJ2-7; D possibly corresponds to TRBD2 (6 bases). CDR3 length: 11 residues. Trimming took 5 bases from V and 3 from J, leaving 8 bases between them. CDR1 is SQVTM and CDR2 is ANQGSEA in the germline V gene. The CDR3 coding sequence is TGCAGCGTTTGGAGGGACTACGAGCAGTACTTC. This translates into CSVWRDYEQYF.

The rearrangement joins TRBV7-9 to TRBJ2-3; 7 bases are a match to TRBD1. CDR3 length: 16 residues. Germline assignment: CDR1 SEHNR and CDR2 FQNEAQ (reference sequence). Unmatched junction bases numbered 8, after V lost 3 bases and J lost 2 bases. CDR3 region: CASSFPGQRITDTQYF. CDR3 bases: TGTGCCAGCAGCTTCCCGGGACAGAGAATCACAGATACGCAGTATTTT. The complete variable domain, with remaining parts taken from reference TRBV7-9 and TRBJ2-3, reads DTGVSQNPRHKITKRGQNVTFRCDPISEHNRLYWYRQTLGQGPEFLTYFQNEAQLEKSRLLSDRFSAERPKGSFSTLEIQRTEQGDSAMYLCASSFPGQRITDTQYFGPGTRLTVL.

CDR3 DNA: TGCGCCAGCAGCTTGGGACAGGGCCATGGCTACACCTTC. Its protein product is CASSLGQGHGYTF. The V and J genes are TRBV5-1 and TRBJ1-2, with TRBD1 matching over 7 bases. The V gene's germline CDR1 is SGHRS and CDR2 YFSETQ. After removal of 0 bases from V and 6 bases from J, the junction contained 2 bases not matched to a gene. This CDR3 comprises 13 residues.

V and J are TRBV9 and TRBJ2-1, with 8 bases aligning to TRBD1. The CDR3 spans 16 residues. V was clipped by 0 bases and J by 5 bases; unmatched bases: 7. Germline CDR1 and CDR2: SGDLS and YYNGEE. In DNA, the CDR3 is TGTGCCAGCAGCGTAGGGGGCAGGGGGCGACACAATGAGCAGTTCTTC. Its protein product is CASSVGGRGRHNEQFF.

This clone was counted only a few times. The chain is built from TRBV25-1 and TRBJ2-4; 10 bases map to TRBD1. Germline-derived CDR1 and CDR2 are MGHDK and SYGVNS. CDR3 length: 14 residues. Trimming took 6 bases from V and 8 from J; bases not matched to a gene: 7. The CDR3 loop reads CASRATGTGDIQYF. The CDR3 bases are TGTGCCAGCAGAGCCACCGGGACAGGGGACATTCAGTACTTC.

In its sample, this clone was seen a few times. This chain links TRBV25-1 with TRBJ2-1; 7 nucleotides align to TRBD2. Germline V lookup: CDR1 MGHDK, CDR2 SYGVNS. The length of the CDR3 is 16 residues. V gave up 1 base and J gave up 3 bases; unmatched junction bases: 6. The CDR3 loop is CASSELRGGSYNEQFF. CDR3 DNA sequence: TGTGCCAGCAGTGAATTGAGAGGCGGGAGCTACAATGAGCAGTTCTTC.

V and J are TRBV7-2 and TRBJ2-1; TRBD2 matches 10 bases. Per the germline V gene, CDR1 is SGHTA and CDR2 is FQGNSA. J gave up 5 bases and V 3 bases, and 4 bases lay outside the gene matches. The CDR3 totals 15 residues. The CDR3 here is CASSLGLARNNEQFF. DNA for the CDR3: TGTGCCAGCAGCTTGGGACTAGCGAGAAACAATGAGCAGTTCTTC. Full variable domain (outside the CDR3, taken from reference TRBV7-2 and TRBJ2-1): GAGVSQSPSNKVTEKGKDVELRCDPISGHTALYWYRQSLGQGLEFLIYFQGNSAPDKSGLPSDRFSAERTGGSVSTLTIQRTQQEDSAVYLCASSLGLARNNEQFFGPGTRLTVL.

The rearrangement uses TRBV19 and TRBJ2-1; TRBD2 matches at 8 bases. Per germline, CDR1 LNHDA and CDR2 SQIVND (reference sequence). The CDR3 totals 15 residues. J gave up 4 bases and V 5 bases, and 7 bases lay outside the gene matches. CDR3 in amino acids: CASSWGLVGYNEQFF. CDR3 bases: TGTGCCAGTAGTTGGGGACTAGTGGGGTACAATGAGCAGTTCTTC.

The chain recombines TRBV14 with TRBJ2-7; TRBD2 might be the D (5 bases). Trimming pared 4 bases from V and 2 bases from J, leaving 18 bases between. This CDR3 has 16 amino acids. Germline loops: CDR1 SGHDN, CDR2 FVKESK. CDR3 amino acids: CASSPHLRESAYEQYF. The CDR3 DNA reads TGTGCCAGCAGCCCCCACTTGAGGGAATCGGCCTACGAGCAGTACTTC.

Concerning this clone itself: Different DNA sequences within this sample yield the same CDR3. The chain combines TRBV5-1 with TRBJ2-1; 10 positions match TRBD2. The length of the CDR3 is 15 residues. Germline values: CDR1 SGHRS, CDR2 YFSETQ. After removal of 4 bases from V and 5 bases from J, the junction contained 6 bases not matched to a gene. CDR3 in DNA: TGCGCCAGCAGCCCATTAGCGGGAGGAAACAATGAGCAGTTCTTC. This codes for CASSPLAGGNNEQFF.

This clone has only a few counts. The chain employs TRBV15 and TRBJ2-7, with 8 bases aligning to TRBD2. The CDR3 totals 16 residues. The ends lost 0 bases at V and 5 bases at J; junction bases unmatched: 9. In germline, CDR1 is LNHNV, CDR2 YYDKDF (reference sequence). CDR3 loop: CATSRDFTSGSHEQYF. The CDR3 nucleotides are TGTGCCACCAGCAGAGATTTTACAAGCGGGAGTCACGAGCAGTACTTC.